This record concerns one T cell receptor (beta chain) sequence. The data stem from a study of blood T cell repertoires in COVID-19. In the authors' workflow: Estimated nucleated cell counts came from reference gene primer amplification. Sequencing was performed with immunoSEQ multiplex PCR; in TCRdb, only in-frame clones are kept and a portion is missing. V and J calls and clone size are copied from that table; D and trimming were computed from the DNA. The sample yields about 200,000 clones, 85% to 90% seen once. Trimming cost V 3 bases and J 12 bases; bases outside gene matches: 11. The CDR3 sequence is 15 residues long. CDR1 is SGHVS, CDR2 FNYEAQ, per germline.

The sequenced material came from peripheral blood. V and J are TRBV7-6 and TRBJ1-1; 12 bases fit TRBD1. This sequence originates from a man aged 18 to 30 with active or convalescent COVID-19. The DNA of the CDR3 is TGTGCCAGCAGCTTCACGACCGGGACAGGGGGCTTGTCTTTCTTT. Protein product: CASSFTTGTGGLSFF.